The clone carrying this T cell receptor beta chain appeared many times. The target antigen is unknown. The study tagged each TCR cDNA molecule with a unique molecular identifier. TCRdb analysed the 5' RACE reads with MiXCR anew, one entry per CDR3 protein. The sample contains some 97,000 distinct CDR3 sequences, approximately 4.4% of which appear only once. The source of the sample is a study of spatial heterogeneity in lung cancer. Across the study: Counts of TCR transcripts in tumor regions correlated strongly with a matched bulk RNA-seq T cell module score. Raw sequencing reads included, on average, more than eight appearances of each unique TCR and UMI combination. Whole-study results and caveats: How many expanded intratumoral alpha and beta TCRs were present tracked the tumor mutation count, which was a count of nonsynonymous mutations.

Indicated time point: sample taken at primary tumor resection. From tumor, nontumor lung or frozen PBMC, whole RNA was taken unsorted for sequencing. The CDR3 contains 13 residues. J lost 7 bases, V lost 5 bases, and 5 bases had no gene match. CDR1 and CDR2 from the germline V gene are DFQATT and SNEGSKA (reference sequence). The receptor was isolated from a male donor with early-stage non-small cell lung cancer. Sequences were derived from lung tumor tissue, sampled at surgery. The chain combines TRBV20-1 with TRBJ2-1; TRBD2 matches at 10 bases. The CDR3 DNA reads TGCAGTGCTCTAGCGGGAGTCTATAATGAGCAGTTCTTC. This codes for CSALAGVYNEQFF.